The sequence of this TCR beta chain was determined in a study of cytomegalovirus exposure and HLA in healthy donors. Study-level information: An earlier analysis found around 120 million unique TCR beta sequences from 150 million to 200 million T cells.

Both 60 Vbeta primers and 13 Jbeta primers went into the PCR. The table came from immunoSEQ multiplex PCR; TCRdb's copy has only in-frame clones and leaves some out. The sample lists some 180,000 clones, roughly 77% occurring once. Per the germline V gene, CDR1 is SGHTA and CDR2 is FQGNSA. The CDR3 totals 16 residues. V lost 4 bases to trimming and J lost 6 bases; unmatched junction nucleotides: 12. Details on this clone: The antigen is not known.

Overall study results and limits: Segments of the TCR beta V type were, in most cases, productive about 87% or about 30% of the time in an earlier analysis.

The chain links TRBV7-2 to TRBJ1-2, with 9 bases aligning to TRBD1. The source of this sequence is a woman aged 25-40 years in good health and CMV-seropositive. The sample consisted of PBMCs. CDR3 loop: CASSYSPGQGADGYTF. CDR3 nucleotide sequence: TGTGCCAGCAGCTACTCCCCGGGACAGGGTGCGGATGGCTACACCTTC.